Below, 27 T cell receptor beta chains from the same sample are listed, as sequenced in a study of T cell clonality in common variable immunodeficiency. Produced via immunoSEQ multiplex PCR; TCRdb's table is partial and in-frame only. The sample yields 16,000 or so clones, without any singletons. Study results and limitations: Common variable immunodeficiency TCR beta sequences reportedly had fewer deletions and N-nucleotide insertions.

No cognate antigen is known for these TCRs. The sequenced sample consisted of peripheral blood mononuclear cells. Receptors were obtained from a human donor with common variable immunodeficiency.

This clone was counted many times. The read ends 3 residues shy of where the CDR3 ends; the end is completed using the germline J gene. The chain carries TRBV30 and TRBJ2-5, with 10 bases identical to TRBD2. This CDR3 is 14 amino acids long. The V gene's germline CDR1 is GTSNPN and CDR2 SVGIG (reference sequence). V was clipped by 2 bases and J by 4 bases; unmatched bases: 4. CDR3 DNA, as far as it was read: TGTGCCTGGAGTAAAGCGGGGGGGCGAGAGACC. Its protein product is CAWSKAGGRET. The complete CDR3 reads CAWSKAGGRETQYF.

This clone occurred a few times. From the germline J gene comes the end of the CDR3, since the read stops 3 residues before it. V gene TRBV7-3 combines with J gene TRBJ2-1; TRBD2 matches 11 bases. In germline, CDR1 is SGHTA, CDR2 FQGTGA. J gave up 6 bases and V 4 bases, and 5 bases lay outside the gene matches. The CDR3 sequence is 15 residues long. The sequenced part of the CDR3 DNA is TGTGCCAGCAGCTCAGGACTAGCGGGCAGCAATGAG. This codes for CASSSGLAGSNE. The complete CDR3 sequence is CASSSGLAGSNEQFF.

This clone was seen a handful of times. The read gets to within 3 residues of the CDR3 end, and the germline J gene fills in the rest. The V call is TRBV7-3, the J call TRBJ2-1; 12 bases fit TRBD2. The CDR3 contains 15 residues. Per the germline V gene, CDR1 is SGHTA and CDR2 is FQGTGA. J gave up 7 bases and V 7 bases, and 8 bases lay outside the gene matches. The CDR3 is CASTTGLAGNNEQFF. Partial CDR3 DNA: TGTGCCAGCACCACTGGACTAGCGGGGAATAATGAG. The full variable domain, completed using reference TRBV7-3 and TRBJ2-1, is GAGVSQTPSNKVTEKGKYVELRCDPISGHTALYWYRQSLGQGPEFLIYFQGTGAADDSGLPNDRFFAVRPEGSVSTLKIQRTERGDSAVYLCASTTGLAGNNEQFFGPGTRLTVL.

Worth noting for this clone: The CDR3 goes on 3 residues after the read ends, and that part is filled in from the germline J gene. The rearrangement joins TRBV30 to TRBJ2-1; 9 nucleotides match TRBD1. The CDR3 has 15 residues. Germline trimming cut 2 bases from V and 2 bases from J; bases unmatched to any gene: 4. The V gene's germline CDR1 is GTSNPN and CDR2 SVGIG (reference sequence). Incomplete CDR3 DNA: TGTGCCTGGAGTCCCACAGGGGGCCCCTACAATGAG. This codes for CAWSPTGGPYNE. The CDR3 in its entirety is CAWSPTGGPYNEQFF. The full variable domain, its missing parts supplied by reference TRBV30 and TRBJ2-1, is SQTIHQWPATLVQPVGSPLSLECTVEGTSNPNLYWYRQAAGRGLQLLFYSVGIGQISSEVPQNLSASRPQDRQFILSSKKLLLSDSGFYLCAWSPTGGPYNEQFFGPGTRLTVL.

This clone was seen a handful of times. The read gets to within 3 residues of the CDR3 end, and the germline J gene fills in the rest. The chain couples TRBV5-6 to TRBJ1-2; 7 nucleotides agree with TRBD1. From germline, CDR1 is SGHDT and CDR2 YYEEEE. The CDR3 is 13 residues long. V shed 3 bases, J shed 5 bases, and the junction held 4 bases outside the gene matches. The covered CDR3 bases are TGTGCCAGCAGCTACGGACAGGCTTATGGC. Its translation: CASSYGQAYG. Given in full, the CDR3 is CASSYGQAYGYTF.

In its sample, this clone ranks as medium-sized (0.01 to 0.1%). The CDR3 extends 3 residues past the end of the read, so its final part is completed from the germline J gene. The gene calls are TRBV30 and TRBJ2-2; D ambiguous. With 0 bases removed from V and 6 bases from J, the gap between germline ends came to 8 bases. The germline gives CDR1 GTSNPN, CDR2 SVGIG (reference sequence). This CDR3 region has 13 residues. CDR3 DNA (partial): TGTGCCTGGAGTGTCGTAATTCCCGGGGAG. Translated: CAWSVVIPGE. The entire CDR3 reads CAWSVVIPGELFF.

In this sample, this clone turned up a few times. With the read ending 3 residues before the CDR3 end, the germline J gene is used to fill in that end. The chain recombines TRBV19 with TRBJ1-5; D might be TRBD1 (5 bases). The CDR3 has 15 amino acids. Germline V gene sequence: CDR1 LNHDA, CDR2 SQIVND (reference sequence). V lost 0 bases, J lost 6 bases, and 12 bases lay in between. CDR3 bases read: TGTGCCAGTAGTATAGACCCAGGGAAGTCTCAGCCC. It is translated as CASSIDPGKSQP. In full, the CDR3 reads CASSIDPGKSQPQHF.

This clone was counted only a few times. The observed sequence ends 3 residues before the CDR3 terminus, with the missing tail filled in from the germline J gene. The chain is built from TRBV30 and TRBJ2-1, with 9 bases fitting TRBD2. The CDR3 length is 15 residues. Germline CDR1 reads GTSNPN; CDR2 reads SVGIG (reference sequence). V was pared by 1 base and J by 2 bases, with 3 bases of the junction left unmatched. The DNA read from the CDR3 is TGTGCCTGGAGTGCGCTAGCGGGGCCCTACAATGAG. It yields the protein CAWSALAGPYNE. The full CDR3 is CAWSALAGPYNEQFF.

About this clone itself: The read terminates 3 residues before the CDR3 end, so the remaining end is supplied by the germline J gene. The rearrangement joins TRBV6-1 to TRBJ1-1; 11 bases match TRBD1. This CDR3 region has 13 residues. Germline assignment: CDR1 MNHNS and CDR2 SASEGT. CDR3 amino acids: CASSEAGTGGAFF. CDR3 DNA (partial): TGTGCCAGCAGTGAAGCGGGGACAGGGGGG.

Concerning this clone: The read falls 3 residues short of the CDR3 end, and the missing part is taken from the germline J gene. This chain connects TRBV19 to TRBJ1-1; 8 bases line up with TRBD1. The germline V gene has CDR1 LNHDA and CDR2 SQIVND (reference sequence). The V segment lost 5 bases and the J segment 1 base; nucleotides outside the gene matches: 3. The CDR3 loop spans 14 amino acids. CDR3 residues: CASSPQGANTEAFF. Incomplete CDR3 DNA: TGTGCCAGTAGTCCGCAGGGGGCGAACACTGAA. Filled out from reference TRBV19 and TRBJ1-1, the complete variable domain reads DGGITQSPKYLFRKEGQNVTLSCEQNLNHDAMYWYRQDPGQGLRLIYYSQIVNDFQKGDIAEGYSVSREKKESFPLTVTSAQKNPTAFYLCASSPQGANTEAFFGQGTRLTVV.

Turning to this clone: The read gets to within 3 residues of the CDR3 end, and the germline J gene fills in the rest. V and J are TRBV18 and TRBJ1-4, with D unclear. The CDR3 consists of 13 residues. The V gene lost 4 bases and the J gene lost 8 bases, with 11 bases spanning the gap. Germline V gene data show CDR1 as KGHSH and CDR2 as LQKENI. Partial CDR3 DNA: TGTGCCAGCTCACAAGGCAGAAAGGAAAAA. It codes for CASSQGRKEK. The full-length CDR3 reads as CASSQGRKEKLFF.

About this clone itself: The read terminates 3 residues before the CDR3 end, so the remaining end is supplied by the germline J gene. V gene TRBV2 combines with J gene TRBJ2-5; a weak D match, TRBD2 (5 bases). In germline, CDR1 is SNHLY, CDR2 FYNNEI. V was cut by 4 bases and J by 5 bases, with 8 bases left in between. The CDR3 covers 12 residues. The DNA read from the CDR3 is TGTGCCAGCAGTGTCGAGGGTGAGACC. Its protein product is CASSVEGET. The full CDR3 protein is CASSVEGETQYF.

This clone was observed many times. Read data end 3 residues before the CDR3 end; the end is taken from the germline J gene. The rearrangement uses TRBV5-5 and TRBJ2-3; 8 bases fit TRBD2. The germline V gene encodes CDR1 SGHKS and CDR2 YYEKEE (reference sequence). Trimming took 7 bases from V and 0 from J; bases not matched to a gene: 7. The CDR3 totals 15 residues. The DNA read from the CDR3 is TGTGCCAGCCCCAGCGGGGGTTCTAGCACAGATACG. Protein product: CASPSGGSSTDT. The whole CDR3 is CASPSGGSSTDTQYF. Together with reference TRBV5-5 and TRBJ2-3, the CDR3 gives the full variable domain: DAGVTQSPTHLIKTRGQQVTLRCSPISGHKSVSWYQQVLGQGPQFIFQYYEKEERGRGNFPDRFSARQFPNYSSELNVNALLLGDSALYLCASPSGGSSTDTQYFGPGTRLTVL.

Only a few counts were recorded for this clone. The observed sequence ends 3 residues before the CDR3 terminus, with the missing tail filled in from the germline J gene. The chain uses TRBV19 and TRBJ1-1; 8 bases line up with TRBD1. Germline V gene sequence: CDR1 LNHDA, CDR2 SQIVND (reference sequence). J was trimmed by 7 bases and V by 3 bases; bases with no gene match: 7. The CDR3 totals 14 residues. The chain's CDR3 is CASSIGRGPNEAFF. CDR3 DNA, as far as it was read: TGTGCCAGTAGTATTGGCAGGGGGCCTAATGAA.

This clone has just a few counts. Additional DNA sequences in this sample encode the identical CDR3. The CDR3 sequence is CASSLDRGSYNEQFF. CDR3 DNA (partial): TGTGCCAGCAGCTTGGACAGGGGGTCGTACAATGAG. The chain has TRBV7-2 and TRBJ2-1; 10 positions agree with TRBD1. The read is 3 residues too short to cover the CDR3 end, so that end is filled in from the germline J gene. The CDR3 consists of 15 residues. V was clipped by 3 bases and J by 4 bases; unmatched bases: 3. Per the germline V gene, CDR1 is SGHTA and CDR2 is FQGNSA.

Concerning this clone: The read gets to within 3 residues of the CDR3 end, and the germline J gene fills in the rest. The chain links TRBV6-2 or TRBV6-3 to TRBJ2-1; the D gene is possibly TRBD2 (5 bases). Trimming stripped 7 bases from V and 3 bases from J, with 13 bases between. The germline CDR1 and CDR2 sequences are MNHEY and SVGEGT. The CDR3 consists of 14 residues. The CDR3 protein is CASTLDSNYNEQFF. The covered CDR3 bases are TGTGCCAGCACCCTGGACTCTAACTACAATGAG.

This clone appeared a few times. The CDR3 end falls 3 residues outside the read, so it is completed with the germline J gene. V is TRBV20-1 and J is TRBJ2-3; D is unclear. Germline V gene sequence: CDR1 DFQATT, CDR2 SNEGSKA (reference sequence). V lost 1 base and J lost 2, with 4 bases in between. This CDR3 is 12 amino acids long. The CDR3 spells CSARGATDTQYF. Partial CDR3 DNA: TGCAGTGCTAGAGGAGCCACAGATACG.

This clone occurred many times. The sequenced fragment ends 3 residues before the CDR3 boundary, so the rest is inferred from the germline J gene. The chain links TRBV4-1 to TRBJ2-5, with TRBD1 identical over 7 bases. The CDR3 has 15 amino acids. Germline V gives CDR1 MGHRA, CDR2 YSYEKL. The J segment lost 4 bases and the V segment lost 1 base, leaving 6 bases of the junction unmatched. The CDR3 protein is CASSQATGIGETQYF. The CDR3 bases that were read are TGCGCCAGCAGCCAAGCGACAGGGATCGGAGAGACC.

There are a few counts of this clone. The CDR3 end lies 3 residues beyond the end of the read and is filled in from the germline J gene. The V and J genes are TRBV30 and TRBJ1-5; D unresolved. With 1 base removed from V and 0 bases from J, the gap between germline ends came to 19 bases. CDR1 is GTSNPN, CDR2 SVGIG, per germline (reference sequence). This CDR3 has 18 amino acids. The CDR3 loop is CAWSGAGPFWNSNQPQHF. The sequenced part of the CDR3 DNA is TGTGCCTGGAGTGGGGCGGGTCCTTTTTGGAATAGCAATCAGCCC.

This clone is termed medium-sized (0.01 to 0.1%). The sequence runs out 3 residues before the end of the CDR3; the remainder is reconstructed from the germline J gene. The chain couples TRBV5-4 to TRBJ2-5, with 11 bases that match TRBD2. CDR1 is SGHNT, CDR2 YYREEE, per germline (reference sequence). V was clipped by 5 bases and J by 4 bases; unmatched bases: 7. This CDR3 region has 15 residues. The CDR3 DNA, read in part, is TGTGCCAGCAGAATCCTAGCGGGGGGCGGAGAGACC. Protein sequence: CASRILAGGGET. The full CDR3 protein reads CASRILAGGGETQYF. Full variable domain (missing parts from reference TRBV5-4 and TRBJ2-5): ETGVTQSPTHLIKTRGQQVTLRCSSQSGHNTVSWYQQALGQGPQFIFQYYREEENGRGNFPPRFSGLQFPNYSSELNVNALELDDSALYLCASRILAGGGETQYFGPGTRLLVL.

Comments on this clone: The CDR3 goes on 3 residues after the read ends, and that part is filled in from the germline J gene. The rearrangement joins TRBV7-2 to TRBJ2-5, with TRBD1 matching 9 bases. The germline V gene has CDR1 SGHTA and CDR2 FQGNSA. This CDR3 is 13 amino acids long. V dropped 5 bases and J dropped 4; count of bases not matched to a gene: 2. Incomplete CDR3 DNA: TGTGCCAGCAGCCCACAGGGGGCAGAGACC. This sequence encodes CASSPQGAET. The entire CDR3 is CASSPQGAETQYF.

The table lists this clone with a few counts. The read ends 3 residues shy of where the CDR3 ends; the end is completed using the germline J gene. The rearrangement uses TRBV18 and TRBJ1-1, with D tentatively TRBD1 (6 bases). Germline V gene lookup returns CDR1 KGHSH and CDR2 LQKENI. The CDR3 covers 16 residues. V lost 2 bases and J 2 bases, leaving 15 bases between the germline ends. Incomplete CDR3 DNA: TGTGCCAGCTCACCAAGATCTCAGGGGAGAAACACTGAA. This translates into CASSPRSQGRNTE. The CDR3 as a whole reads CASSPRSQGRNTEAFF.

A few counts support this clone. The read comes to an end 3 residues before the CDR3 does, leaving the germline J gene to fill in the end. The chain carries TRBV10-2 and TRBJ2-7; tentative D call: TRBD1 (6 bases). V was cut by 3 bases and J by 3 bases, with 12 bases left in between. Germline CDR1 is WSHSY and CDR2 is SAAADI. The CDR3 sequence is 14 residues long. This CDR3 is CASSEGGARYEQYF. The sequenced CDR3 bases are TGCGCCAGCAGTGAAGGGGGTGCCCGCTACGAG.

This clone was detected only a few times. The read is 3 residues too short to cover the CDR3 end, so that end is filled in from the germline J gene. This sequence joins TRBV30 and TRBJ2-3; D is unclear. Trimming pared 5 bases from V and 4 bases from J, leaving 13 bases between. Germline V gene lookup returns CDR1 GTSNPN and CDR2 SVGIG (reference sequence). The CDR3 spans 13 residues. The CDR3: CAWEPARADTQYF. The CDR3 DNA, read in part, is TGTGCCTGGGAGCCCGCCCGGGCAGATACG.

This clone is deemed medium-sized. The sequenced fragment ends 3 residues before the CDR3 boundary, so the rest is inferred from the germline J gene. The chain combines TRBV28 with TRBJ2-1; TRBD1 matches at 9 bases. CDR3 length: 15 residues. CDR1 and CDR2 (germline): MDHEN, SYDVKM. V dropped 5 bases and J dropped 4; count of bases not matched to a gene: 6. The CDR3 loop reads CASSLGTGLYNEQFF. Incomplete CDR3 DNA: TGTGCCAGCAGTCTCGGGACAGGGCTATACAATGAG.

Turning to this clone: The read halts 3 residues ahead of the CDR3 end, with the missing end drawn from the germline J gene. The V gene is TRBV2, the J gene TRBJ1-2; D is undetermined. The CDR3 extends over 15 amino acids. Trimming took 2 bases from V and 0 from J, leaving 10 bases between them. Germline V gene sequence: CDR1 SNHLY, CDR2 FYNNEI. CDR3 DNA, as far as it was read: TGTGCCAGCAGTGAAAGGGCAATAGCTAACTATGGC. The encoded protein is CASSERAIANYG. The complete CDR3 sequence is CASSERAIANYGYTF.

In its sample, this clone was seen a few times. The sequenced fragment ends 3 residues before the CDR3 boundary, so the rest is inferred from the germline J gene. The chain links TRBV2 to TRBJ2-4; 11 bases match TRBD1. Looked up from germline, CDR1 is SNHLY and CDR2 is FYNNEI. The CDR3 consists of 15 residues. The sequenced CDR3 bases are TGTGCCAGCAGTCCCCAGGGACAGGGGGATTCTATT. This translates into CASSPQGQGDSI. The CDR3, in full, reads CASSPQGQGDSIQYF.